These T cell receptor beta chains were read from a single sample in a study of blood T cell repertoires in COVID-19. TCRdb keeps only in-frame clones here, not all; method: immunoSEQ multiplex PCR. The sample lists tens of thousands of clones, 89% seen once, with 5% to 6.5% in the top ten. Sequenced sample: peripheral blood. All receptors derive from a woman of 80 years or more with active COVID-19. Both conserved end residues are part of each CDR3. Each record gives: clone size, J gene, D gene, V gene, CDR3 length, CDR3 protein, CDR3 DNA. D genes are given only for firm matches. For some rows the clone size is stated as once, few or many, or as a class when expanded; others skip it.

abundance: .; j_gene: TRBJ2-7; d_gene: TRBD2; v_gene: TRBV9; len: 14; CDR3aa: CASSPRLAGGEQYF; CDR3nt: TGTGCCAGCAGCCCCCGACTAGCGGGAGGGGAGCAGTACTTC
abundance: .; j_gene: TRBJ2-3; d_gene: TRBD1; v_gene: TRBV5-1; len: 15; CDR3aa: CASSVSGTGLDTQYF; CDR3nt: TGCGCCAGCAGCGTTTCCGGGACAGGGCTAGATACGCAGTATTTT
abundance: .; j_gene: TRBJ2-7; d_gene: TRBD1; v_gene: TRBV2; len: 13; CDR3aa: CASRKTGQYEQYF; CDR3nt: TGTGCCAGCAGAAAGACAGGGCAATACGAGCAGTACTTC
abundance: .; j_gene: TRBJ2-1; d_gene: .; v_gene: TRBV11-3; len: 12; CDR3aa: CASSKGGDEQFF; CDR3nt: TGTGCCAGCAGTAAAGGGGGAGATGAGCAGTTCTTC
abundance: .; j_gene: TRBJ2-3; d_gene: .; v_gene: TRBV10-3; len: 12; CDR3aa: CATEGETDTQYF; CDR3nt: TGTGCCACGGAGGGAGAGACAGATACGCAGTATTTT
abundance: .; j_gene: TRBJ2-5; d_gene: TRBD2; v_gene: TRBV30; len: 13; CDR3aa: CAWSGREWGTQYF; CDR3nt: TGTGCCTGGAGTGGGCGGGAGTGGGGGACCCAGTACTTC
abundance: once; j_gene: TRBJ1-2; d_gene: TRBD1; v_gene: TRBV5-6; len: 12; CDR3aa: CASSTTGVGYTF; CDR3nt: TGTGCCAGCAGCACGACAGGGGTTGGCTACACCTTC
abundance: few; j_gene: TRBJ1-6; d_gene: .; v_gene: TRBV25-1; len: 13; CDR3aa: CASSEDSNSPLHF; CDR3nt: TGTGCCAGCAGTGAAGACAGTAATTCACCCCTCCACTTT
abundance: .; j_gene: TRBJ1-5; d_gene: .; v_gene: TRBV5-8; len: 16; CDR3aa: CASSRKRVLGGQPQHF; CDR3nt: TGTGCCAGCAGCCGTAAGAGGGTTCTGGGGGGTCAGCCCCAGCATTTT
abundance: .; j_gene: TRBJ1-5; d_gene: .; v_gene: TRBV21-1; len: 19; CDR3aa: CASSKDEVGTRPFNQPQHF; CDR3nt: TGTGCCAGCAGCAAAGATGAGGTAGGGACTAGGCCATTCAATCAGCCCCAGCATTTT
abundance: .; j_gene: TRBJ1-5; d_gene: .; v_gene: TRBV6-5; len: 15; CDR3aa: CASSYSDRRDQPQHF; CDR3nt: TGTGCCAGCAGTTACTCGGACAGAAGGGATCAGCCCCAGCATTTT
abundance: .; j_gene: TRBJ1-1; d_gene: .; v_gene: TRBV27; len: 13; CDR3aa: CASSFTGFTEAFF; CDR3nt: TGTGCCAGCAGTTTCACGGGGTTCACTGAAGCTTTCTTT
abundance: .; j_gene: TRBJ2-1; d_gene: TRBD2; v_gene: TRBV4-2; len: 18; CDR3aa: CASSQPPSGRPSDNEQFF; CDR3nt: TGTGCCAGCAGCCAACCCCCTAGCGGGAGGCCTTCCGACAATGAGCAGTTCTTC
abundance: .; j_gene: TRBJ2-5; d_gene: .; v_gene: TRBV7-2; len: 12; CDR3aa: CASSLLKETQYF; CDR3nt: TGTGCCAGCAGCTTGTTAAAAGAGACCCAGTACTTC
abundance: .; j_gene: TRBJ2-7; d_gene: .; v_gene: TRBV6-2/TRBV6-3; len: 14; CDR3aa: CASSYADRPYEQYF; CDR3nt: TGTGCCAGCAGTTACGCGGACAGACCCTACGAGCAGTACTTC
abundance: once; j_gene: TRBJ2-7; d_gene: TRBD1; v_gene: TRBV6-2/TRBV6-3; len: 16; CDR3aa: CASSSLNRDRPFEQYF; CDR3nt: TGTGCCAGCAGTTCACTAAACCGGGACAGGCCCTTTGAGCAGTACTTC
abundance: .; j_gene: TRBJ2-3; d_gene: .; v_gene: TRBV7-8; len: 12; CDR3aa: CASRFERDTQYF; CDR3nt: TGTGCCAGCAGATTTGAGAGAGATACGCAGTATTTT
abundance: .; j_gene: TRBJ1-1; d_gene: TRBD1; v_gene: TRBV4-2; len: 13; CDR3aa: CASSQPSGQWPFF; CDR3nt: TGTGCCAGCAGCCAGCCCTCGGGACAGTGGCCTTTCTTT
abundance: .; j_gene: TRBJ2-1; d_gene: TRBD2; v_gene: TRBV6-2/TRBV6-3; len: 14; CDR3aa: CASSPSGRSNEQFF; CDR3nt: TGTGCCAGCAGCCCTAGCGGGAGGTCTAATGAGCAGTTCTTC
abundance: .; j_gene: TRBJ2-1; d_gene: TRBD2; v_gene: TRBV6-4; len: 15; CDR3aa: CASSQRGSAVNEQFF; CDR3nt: TGTGCCAGCAGCCAGCGGGGTTCCGCGGTCAATGAGCAGTTCTTC